The 10 T cell receptor beta chains below all came from one sample that was sequenced in a study of T cell repertoires in cytomegalovirus infection. Each CDR3 protein is one row after TCRdb ran MiXCR on the reads. The sample contains some 220,000 distinct CDR3 sequences, 12% of which appear only once. Sequenced input: PBMCs. Every receptor here comes from a human donor in good health (CMV status not recorded). Some clones in this sample may be carry-over from other donors' samples.

This clonotype was detected ten times or more. The rearrangement links TRBV7-2 to TRBJ1-1; D possibly corresponds to TRBD1 (5 bases). The germline V gene has CDR1 SGHTA and CDR2 FQGNSA. CDR3 length: 13 amino acids. V lost 5 bases and J 4 bases, leaving 11 bases between the germline ends. CDR3 nucleotides: TGTGCCAGCAGCAGATTTACAGGCACTGAAGCTTTCTTT. As protein: CASSRFTGTEAFF.

This clonotype was seen at least ten times. The genes are TRBV2 and TRBJ1-1; no firm D call. The CDR3 contains 11 residues. Germline CDR1 is SNHLY and CDR2 is FYNNEI. The V and J ends lost 2 bases and 12 bases respectively, with 10 bases between them. The CDR3 nucleotides read TGTGCCAGCAGTGAAAACCCCGGGACTTTCTTT. This sequence encodes CASSENPGTFF.

This clonotype was picked up many times. The chain links TRBV7-2 to TRBJ1-5; 12 bases match TRBD1. With V trimmed by 5 bases and J by 5 bases, 1 base remained unmatched. Germline values: CDR1 SGHTA, CDR2 FQGNSA. This CDR3 region has 14 residues. DNA of the CDR3: TGTGCCAGCAGCCGGGACAGGGGGCATCAGCCCCAGCATTTT. Its protein is CASSRDRGHQPQHF.

This clonotype occurred many times. The chain is built from TRBV7-2 and TRBJ2-5, with D maybe TRBD2 (6 bases). CDR3 length: 14 residues. Germline V gene lookup returns CDR1 SGHTA and CDR2 FQGNSA. Trimming shortened V by 5 bases and J by 5 bases, and 15 bases separated the two germline ends. The DNA of the CDR3 is TGTGCCAGCAGCCAACTAGGGACTCCGGAGACCCAGTACTTC. Its protein product is CASSQLGTPETQYF.

This clonotype has at least ten counts. The chain recombines TRBV7-2 with TRBJ1-4; no definite D call. Per the germline V gene, CDR1 is SGHTA and CDR2 is FQGNSA. V was cut by 5 bases and J by 5 bases, with 3 bases left in between. The CDR3 length is 11 residues. This chain's CDR3 is CASSQNEKLFF. CDR3 DNA: TGTGCCAGCAGCCAGAATGAAAAACTGTTTTTT.

This clonotype was observed at least ten times. The chain links TRBV6-1 to TRBJ1-5, with TRBD1 matching 7 bases. The CDR3 contains 14 residues. Germline V lookup: CDR1 MNHNS, CDR2 SASEGT. The J segment lost 2 bases and the V segment lost 5 bases, leaving 3 bases of the junction unmatched. The CDR3 DNA reads TGTGCCAGCAGTCGGGACAGTGGCAATCAGCCCCAGCATTTT. This encodes CASSRDSGNQPQHF.

This clonotype was seen at least ten times. V is TRBV5-1 and J is TRBJ2-1, with a possible D match to TRBD1 (5 bases). Trimming shortened V by 0 bases and J by 2 bases, and 9 bases separated the two germline ends. This CDR3 has 15 amino acids. Germline V gives CDR1 SGHRS, CDR2 YFSETQ. The DNA of the CDR3 is TGCGCCAGCAGCTTGGTGTCAGGGACCTACAATGAGCAGTTCTTC. Residues: CASSLVSGTYNEQFF.

This clonotype has just a few counts. V is TRBV6-1 and J is TRBJ2-7; D remains ambiguous. Germline V gives CDR1 MNHNS, CDR2 SASEGT. V was shortened by 6 bases and J by 6 bases, with 18 bases between the two germline ends. The CDR3 contains 14 residues. CDR3 nucleotides: TGTGCCAGCAGCGCCAGTAGAACCCTGGTCGAGCAGTACTTC. Its protein is CASSASRTLVEQYF.

This clonotype has just a few counts. The V and J genes are TRBV19 and TRBJ1-1, with D hard to call. CDR1 and CDR2 (germline): LNHDA, SQIVND (reference sequence). This CDR3 is 11 amino acids long. Between the trimmed V and J ends, which lost 3 bases and 3 bases, there was a span of 2 bases. The CDR3 DNA reads as TGTGCCAGTAGTATGCACACTGAAGCTTTCTTT. It encodes CASSMHTEAFF.

This chain links TRBV5-4 with TRBJ2-2; perhaps D is TRBD1 or TRBD2 (5 bases each). Germline V CDR1 and CDR2: SGHNT, YYREEE (reference sequence). The V and J ends lost 6 bases and 0 bases respectively, with 27 bases between them. This CDR3 has 20 amino acids. CDR3 nucleotide sequence: TGTGCCAGCACCTCCCCGCTAGGCAAGGGGAGAACCGCGAACACCGGGGAGCTGTTTTTT. It encodes CASTSPLGKGRTANTGELFF.